The following is a TCR beta chain sequence with its context. This entry comes from a study of T cell changes during pregnancy in multiple sclerosis. Libraries were prepared by immunoSEQ multiplex PCR; TCRdb keeps only in-frame clonotypes and omits some of them. The data contain more than 80,000 clones, more than 90% of them singletons. The V gene's germline CDR1 is SGHTA and CDR2 FQGTGA. V lost 5 bases and J lost 6; bases outside the gene matches: 10. The CDR3 covers 15 residues. This specimen was peripheral blood, taken in the second trimester of pregnancy. The clonotype comes from a female donor with multiple sclerosis, enrolled in a pregnancy study. The chain employs TRBV7-3 and TRBJ2-7; the match to TRBD2 covers 10 bases. CDR3 loop: CASSPIAGGGREQYF. The CDR3 DNA follows: TGTGCCAGCAGCCCTATAGCGGGAGGCGGTCGCGAGCAGTACTTC.